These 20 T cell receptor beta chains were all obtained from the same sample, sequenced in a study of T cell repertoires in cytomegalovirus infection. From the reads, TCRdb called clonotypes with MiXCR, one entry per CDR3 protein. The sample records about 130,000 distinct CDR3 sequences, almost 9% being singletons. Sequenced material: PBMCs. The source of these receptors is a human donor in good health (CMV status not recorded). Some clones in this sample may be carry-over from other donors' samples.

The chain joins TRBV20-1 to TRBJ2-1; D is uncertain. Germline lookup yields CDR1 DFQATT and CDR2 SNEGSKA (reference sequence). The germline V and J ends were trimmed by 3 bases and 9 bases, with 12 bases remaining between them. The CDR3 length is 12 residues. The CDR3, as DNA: TGCAGTGCTAGCTCTGGATTGGCTGAGCAGTTCTTC. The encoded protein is CSASSGLAEQFF.

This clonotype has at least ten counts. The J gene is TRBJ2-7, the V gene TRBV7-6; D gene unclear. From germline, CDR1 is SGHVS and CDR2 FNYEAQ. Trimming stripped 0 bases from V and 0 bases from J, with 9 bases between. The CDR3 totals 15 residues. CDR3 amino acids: CASSLARHSSYEQYF. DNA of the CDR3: TGTGCCAGCAGCTTAGCTAGGCACAGCTCCTACGAGCAGTACTTC.

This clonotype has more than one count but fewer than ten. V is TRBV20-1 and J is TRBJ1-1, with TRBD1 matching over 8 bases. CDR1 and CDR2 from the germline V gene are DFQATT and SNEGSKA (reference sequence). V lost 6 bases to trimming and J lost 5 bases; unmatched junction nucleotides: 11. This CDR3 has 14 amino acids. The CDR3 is CSATRPQGGTEAFF. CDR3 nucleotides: TGCAGTGCCACTAGGCCACAGGGGGGAACTGAAGCTTTCTTT.

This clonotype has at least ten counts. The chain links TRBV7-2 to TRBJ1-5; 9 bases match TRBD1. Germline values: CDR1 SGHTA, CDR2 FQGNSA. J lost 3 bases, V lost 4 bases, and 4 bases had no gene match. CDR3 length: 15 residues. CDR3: CASSSDRGINQPQHF. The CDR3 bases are TGTGCCAGCAGCTCCGACAGGGGGATCAATCAGCCCCAGCATTTT.

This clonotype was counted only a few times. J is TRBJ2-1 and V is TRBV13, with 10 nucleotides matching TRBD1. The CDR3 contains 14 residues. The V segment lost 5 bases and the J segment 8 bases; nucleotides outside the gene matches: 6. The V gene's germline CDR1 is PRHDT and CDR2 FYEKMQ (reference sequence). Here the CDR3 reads CASSPGQGGYEQFF. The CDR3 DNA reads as TGTGCCAGCAGCCCCGGACAGGGGGGGTATGAGCAGTTCTTC.

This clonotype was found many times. Written as DNA, the CDR3 is TGCAGTGCGAGGGACAGGGGAGAAGGTTCCTACAATGAGCAGTTCTTC. Translating gives CSARDRGEGSYNEQFF. This sequence joins TRBV20-1 and TRBJ2-1, with 10 positions matching TRBD1. The CDR3 consists of 16 residues. V trimming: 6 bases; J trimming: 1 base; junction bases outside the gene matches: 9. The germline V gene encodes CDR1 DFQATT and CDR2 SNEGSKA (reference sequence).

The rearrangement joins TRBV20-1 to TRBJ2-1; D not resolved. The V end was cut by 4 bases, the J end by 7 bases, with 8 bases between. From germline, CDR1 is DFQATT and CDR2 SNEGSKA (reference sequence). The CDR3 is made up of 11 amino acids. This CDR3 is CSATTHNEQFF. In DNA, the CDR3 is TGCAGTGCTACAACACATAATGAGCAGTTCTTC.

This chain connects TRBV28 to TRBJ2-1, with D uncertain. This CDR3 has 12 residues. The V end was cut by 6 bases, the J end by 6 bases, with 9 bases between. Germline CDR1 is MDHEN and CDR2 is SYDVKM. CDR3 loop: CASRLAPNEQFF. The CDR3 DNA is TGTGCCAGCAGGTTAGCCCCCAATGAGCAGTTCTTC.

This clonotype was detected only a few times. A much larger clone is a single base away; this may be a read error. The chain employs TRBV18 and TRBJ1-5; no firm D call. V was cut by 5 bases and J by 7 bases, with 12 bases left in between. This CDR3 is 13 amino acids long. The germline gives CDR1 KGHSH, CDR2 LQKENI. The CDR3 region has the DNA TGTGCCAGCTCATGCGAGGGTAACCAGCCCCAGCATTTT. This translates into CASSCEGNQPQHF.

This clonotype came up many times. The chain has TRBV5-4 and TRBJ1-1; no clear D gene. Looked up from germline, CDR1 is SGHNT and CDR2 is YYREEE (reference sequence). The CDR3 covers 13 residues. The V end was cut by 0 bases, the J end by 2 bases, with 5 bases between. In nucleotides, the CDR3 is TGTGCCAGCAGCTTGGGGAGTAACACTGAAGCTTTCTTT. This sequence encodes CASSLGSNTEAFF.

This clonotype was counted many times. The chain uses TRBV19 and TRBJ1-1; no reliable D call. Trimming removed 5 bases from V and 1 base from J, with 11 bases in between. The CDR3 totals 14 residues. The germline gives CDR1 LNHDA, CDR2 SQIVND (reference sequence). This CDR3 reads CASSSRLPNTEAFF. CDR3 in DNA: TGTGCCAGTAGTTCTCGGTTACCGAACACTGAAGCTTTCTTT.

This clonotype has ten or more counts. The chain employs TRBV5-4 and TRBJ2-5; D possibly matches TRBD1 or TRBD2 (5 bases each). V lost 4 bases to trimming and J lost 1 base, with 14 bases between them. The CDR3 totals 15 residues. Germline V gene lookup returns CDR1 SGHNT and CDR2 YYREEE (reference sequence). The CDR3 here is CASSRTSGRQETQYF. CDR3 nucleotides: TGTGCCAGCAGCCGGACGTCGGGGCGCCAAGAGACCCAGTACTTC.

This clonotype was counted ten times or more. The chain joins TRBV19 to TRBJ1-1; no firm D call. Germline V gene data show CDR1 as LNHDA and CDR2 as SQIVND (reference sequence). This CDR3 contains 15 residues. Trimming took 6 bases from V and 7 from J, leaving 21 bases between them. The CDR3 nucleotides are TGTGCCAGTAGCCCTACTACCGGGATGAAAGATGAAGCTTTCTTT. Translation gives CASSPTTGMKDEAFF. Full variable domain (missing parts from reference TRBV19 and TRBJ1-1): DGGITQSPKYLFRKEGQNVTLSCEQNLNHDAMYWYRQDPGQGLRLIYYSQIVNDFQKGDIAEGYSVSREKKESFPLTVTSAQKNPTAFYLCASSPTTGMKDEAFFGQGTRLTVV.

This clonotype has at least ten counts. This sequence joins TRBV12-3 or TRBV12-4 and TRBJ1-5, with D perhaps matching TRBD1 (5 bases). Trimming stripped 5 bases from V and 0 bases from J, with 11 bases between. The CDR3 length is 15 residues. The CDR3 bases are TGTGCCAGCAGTCCCCTCAGGGATAGCAATCAGCCCCAGCATTTT. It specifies CASSPLRDSNQPQHF.

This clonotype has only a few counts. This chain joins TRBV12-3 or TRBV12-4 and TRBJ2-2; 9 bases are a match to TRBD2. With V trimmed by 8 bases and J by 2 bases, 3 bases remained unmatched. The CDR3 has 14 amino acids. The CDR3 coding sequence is TGTGCCAGCCGGACTAGCGATAACACCGGGGAGCTGTTTTTT. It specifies CASRTSDNTGELFF.

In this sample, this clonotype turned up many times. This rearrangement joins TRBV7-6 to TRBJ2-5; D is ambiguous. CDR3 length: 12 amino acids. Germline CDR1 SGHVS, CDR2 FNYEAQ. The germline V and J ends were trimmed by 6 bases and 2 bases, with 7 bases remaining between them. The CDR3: CASRGRQETQYF. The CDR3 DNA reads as TGTGCCAGCAGGGGTCGTCAAGAGACCCAGTACTTC. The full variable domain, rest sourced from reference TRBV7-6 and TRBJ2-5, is GAGVSQSPRYKVTKRGQDVALRCDPISGHVSLYWYRQALGQGPEFLTYFNYEAQQDKSGLPNDRFSAERPEGSISTLTIQRTEQRDSAMYRCASRGRQETQYFGPGTRLLVL.

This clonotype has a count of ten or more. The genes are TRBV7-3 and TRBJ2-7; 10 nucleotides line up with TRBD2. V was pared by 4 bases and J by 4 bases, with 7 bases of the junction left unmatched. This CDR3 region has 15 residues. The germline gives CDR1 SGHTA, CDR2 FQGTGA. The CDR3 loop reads CASSSGAGGPYEQYF. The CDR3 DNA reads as TGTGCCAGCAGCTCCGGAGCGGGAGGGCCGTACGAGCAGTACTTC.

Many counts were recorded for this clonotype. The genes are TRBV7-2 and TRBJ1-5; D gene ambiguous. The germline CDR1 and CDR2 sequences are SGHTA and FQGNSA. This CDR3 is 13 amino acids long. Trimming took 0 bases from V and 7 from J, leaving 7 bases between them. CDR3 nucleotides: TGTGCCAGCAGCTTAGCCTCGGCCCAGCCCCAGCATTTT. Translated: CASSLASAQPQHF. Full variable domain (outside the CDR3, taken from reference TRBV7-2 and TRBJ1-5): GAGVSQSPSNKVTEKGKDVELRCDPISGHTALYWYRQSLGQGLEFLIYFQGNSAPDKSGLPSDRFSAERTGGSVSTLTIQRTQQEDSAVYLCASSLASAQPQHFGDGTRLSIL.

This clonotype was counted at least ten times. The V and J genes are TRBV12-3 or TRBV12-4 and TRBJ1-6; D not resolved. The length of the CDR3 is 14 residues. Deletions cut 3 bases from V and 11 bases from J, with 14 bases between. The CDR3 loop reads CASSFRGFGTPLHF. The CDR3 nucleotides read TGTGCCAGCAGTTTTCGGGGATTCGGAACACCCCTCCACTTT.

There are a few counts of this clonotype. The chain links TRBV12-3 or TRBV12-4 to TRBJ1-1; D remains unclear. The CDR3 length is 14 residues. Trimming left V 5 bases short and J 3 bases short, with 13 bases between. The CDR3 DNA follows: TGTGCCAGCAGTAGGAGGAGGGTCGACACTGAAGCTTTCTTT. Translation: CASSRRRVDTEAFF.